Each of the 6 T cell receptor beta chains below was sequenced from the same sample in a study of beta chain features in type 1 diabetes. No antigen has been identified for these receptors. Isolated RNA was reverse transcribed in full, so expressed TCRB transcripts were sequenced. The method was immunoSEQ multiplex PCR; TCRdb's version includes in-frame clones alone and lacks a portion of them. This sample yields 95,000 to 150,000 clones, of which around 15% are seen a single time; about 2.1% belongs to the top ten. Whole-study results and caveats: There was a moderate but significant shortening of TCRB CDR3s in all four CD4+ subsets of Type 1 diabetes patients.

The sequencing sample was made of central memory CD4+ T cells from blood. The receptors here all came from a young man with type 1 diabetes.

This chain uses TRBV6-5 with TRBJ2-3; D tentatively fits TRBD1 or TRBD2 (6 bases each). V was pared by 7 bases and J by 2 bases, with 16 bases between. Germline loops: CDR1 MNHEY, CDR2 SVGAGI. The CDR3 loop spans 15 amino acids. CDR3 loop: CASTKGGLDTDTQYF. CDR3 in DNA: TGTGCCAGCACCAAAGGGGGACTTGACACAGATACGCAGTATTTT.

This rearrangement joins TRBV11-3 to TRBJ1-6; D remains ambiguous. V was pared by 0 bases and J by 8 bases, with 5 bases between. This CDR3 comprises 13 residues. CDR1 is SGHNT and CDR2 is YENEEA in the germline V gene. The DNA for the CDR3 is TGTGCCAGCAGCTTAGAGACCGATTCACCCCTCCACTTT. Encoded protein: CASSLETDSPLHF.

The gene calls are TRBV4-3 and TRBJ2-7; 7 nucleotides agree with TRBD2. The CDR3 is 14 amino acids. The ends lost 0 bases at V and 3 bases at J; junction bases unmatched: 2. The germline gives CDR1 LGHNA, CDR2 YSLEER. In DNA form, the CDR3 reads TGCGCCAGCAGCCAAGATTCTAGCGGCTACGAGCAGTACTTC. Translated, it gives CASSQDSSGYEQYF.

This clone appeared a few times. The CDR3 nucleotides are TGTGCCAGCAGCCCGTCGGGACCCCCTTACAATGAGCAGTTCTTC. Translating it yields CASSPSGPPYNEQFF. V usage is TRBV7-2 and J usage is TRBJ2-1, with D perhaps matching TRBD1 or TRBD2 (5 bases each). Germline CDR1 is SGHTA and CDR2 is FQGNSA. The germline V and J ends were trimmed by 5 bases and 4 bases, with 15 bases remaining between them. CDR3 size: 15 residues.

The chain carries TRBV6-6 and TRBJ2-1; D gene unclear. The CDR3 covers 11 residues. The germline CDR1 and CDR2 sequences are MNHNY and SVGAGI (reference sequence). V was cut by 5 bases and J by 6 bases, with 5 bases left in between. The CDR3 DNA reads as TGTGCCAGCAGTAGGAGCAATGAGCAGTTCTTC. Protein sequence: CASSRSNEQFF.

The CDR3 sequence: CASSLIAEDTQYF. The CDR3 DNA follows: TGTGCCAGCAGCTTGATAGCGGAAGATACGCAGTATTTT. J is TRBJ2-3 and V is TRBV5-6; D may be TRBD2 (6 bases). The CDR3 totals 13 residues. Germline CDR1 and CDR2: SGHDT and YYEEEE. V lost 1 base, J lost 5 bases, and 8 bases lay in between.